Following are 5 T cell receptor beta chains from one sample sequenced in a study of blood T cell repertoires in COVID-19. Profiled with immunoSEQ multiplex PCR; TCRdb holds only in-frame clones, not every one. The data show under 300,000 clones, under 85% seen once. Specimen: peripheral blood. These receptor sequences come from a man aged 25 to 40 who had recovered from COVID-19.

The chain carries TRBV3-1 (or the pseudogene TRBV3-2) and TRBJ1-3; 7 nucleotides line up with TRBD1. Germline-derived CDR1 and CDR2 are LGHDT and YNNKEL (reference sequence). The CDR3 contains 16 residues. After removal of 4 bases from V and 3 bases from J, the junction contained 9 bases not matched to a gene. CDR3 DNA sequence: TGTGCCAGCAGCCCCAGGGGGGTGTTATTTGGAAACACCATATATTTT. Encoded protein: CASSPRGVLFGNTIYF.

This chain links TRBV3-1 (or the pseudogene TRBV3-2) with TRBJ2-5; 9 bases align to TRBD2. The CDR3 has 13 amino acids. The V gene end was trimmed by 6 bases and the J gene end by 2 bases; junction bases not matched to a gene: 1. Germline CDR1 LGHDT, CDR2 YNNKEL (reference sequence). CDR3 coding DNA: TGTGCCAGCAGGACTAGCGGACAAGAGACCCAGTACTTC. It specifies CASRTSGQETQYF.

The rearrangement uses TRBV24-1 and TRBJ2-3; 10 positions match TRBD2. Per the germline V gene, CDR1 is KGHDR and CDR2 is SFDVKD. V was pared by 7 bases and J by 1 base, with 4 bases of the junction left unmatched. CDR3 size: 15 residues. This CDR3 reads CATRASGGGTDTQYF. The CDR3 DNA reads as TGTGCCACCAGGGCGAGCGGGGGGGGCACAGATACGCAGTATTTT.

V gene TRBV7-2 combines with J gene TRBJ2-7, with D maybe TRBD1 (5 bases). CDR3 length: 15 residues. The germline gives CDR1 SGHTA, CDR2 FQGNSA. Trimming shortened V by 7 bases and J by 2 bases, and 18 bases separated the two germline ends. The DNA for the CDR3 is TGTGCCAGCATACCCGAAAATAAGGGGCCCTACGAGCAGTACGTC. Translated: CASIPENKGPYEQYV.

The chain combines TRBV9 with TRBJ2-7, with TRBD2 identical over 11 bases. In germline, CDR1 is SGDLS, CDR2 YYNGEE. V lost 0 bases, J lost 4 bases, and 12 bases stayed unmatched. CDR3 length equals 18 residues. Written as DNA, the CDR3 is TGTGCCAGCAGCGTAGGTCTAGCGGGGGGTTCCCCTTTTTACGAGCAGTACTTC. Its protein product is CASSVGLAGGSPFYEQYF. The whole variable domain, filled in from reference TRBV9 and TRBJ2-7, reads DSGVTQTPKHLITATGQRVTLRCSPRSGDLSVYWYQQSLDQGLQFLIQYYNGEERAKGNILERFSAQQFPDLHSELNLSSLELGDSALYFCASSVGLAGGSPFYEQYFGPGTRLTVT.